This TCR beta chain was captured by sequencing in a study of T-cell memory formation after mild COVID-19. The overall study: Largely donor-specific sequence clusters came from a couple of donors. The study, taken as a whole, reports: Those CD4+ clones that contracted were mainly in CM and EM (CD8+ ones in EMRA).

This clonotype has a handful of counts. Its antigen is undetermined. It was 5'RACE with constant-segment primers that produced the TCR alpha and TCR beta cDNA libraries, which carried sample barcodes and UMIs. One entry per CDR3 protein results from TCRdb running MiXCR on the 5' RACE reads. The data contain approximately 570,000 distinct CDR3 sequences, under 20% of them singletons. CDR3 length equals 12 residues. V lost 3 bases, J lost 6 bases, and 9 bases lay in between. The genes are TRBV12-3 or TRBV12-4 and TRBJ2-7; no firm D call. This TCR derives from an adult woman who had mild COVID-19 (a few samples of this study predate the infection). Cell type and time point are not known. The sequenced sample consisted of PBMCs or a T cell subset sorted from them (not recorded which). The chain's CDR3 is CASSFGRVEQYF. CDR3 coding DNA: TGTGCCAGCAGTTTTGGACGAGTCGAGCAGTACTTC.